This T cell receptor beta chain comes out of a study of control samples from healthy donors and cancer patients. The V end lost 4 bases, the J end lost 3 bases, and 13 bases lay between the germline ends. Germline V gene lookup returns CDR1 LNHDA and CDR2 SQIVND (reference sequence). The CDR3 has 15 residues. Profiled with immunoSEQ multiplex PCR; TCRdb holds only in-frame clones, not every one. The sample has 90,000 to 100,000 clones, roughly 83% seen once. This chain joins TRBV19 and TRBJ1-5, with D possibly being TRBD1 (5 bases). The sequence was obtained from a young woman in good health. The sequenced sample was blood. CDR3 protein: CASSKAGRINQPQHF. For the CDR3, the DNA is TGTGCCAGTAGTAAAGCAGGGAGGATCAATCAGCCCCAGCATTTT.